The source of this T cell receptor (beta chain) is a study of blood T cell repertoires in COVID-19. In the authors' methods: Reference gene primer amplification gave nucleated cell count estimates. Data came from immunoSEQ multiplex PCR; TCRdb stores just in-frame clones and leaves some out. V and J calls and clone size come straight from that table; D and trimming were deduced from the DNA. The sample lists fewer than 350,000 clones; 85% were seen once. The CDR3 spans 15 residues. Germline V gene data show CDR1 as LGHDT and CDR2 as YNNKEL (reference sequence). J was trimmed by 4 bases and V by 1 base; bases with no gene match: 2.

The clonotype was recovered from a woman aged 50 to 60 who had recovered from COVID-19. The chain recombines TRBV3-1 (or the pseudogene TRBV3-2) with TRBJ1-1; 11 nucleotides match TRBD1. Material: PBMCs or T cells enriched from blood (not recorded which). CDR3 residues: CASSQGGTGGTEAFF. CDR3 bases: TGTGCCAGCAGCCAAGGGGGGACAGGGGGCACTGAAGCTTTCTTT.